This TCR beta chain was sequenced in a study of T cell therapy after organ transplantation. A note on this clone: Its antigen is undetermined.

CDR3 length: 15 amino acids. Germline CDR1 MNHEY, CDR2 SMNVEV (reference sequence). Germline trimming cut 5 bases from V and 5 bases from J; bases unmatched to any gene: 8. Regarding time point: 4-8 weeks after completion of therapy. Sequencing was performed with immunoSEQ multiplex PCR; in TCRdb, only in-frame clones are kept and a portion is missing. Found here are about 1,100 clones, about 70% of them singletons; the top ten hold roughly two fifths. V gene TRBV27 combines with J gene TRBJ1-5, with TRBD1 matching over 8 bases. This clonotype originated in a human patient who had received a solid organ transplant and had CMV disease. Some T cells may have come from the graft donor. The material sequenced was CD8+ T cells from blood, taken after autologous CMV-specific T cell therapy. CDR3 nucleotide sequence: TGTGCCAGCAGTCTGTGGGCAGGGGGCCATCAGCCCCAGCATTTT. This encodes CASSLWAGGHQPQHF.